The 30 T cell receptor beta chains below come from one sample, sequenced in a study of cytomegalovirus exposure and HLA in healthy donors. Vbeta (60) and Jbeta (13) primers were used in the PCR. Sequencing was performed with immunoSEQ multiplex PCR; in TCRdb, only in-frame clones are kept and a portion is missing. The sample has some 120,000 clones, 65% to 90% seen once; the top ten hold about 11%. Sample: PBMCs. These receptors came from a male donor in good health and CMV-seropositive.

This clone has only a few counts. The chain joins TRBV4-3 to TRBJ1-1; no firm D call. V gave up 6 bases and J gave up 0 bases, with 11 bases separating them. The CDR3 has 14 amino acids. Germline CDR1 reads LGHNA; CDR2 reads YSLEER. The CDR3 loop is CASRPGRLNTEAFF. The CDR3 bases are TGCGCCAGCAGACCCGGCAGGCTGAACACTGAAGCTTTCTTT.

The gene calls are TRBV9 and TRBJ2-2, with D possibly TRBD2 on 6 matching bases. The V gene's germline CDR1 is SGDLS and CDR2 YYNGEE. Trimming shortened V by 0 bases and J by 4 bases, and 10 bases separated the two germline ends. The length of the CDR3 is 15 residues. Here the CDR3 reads CASSVAGAGTGELFF. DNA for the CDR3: TGTGCCAGCAGCGTAGCGGGAGCAGGCACCGGGGAGCTGTTTTTT.

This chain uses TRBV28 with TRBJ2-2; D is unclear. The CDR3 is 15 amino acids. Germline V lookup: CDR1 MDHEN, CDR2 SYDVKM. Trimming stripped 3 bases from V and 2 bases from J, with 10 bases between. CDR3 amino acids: CASSLAFLNTGELFF. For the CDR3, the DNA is TGTGCCAGCAGTTTGGCCTTTTTAAACACCGGGGAGCTGTTTTTT.

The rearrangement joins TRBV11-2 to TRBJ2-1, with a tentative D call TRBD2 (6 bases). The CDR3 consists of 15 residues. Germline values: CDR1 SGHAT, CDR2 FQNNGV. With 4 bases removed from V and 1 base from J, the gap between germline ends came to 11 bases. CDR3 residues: CASSSDRGSYNEQFF. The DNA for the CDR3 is TGTGCCAGCAGCTCAGATCGGGGGTCCTACAATGAGCAGTTCTTC. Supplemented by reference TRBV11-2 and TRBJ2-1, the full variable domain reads EAGVAQSPRYKIIEKRQSVAFWCNPISGHATLYWYQQILGQGPKLLIQFQNNGVVDDSQLPKDRFSAERLKGVDSTLKIQPAKLEDSAVYLCASSSDRGSYNEQFFGPGTRLTVL.

The CDR3 is CATSQGGGGRAYNEQFF. The CDR3 DNA reads TGTGCCACCTCACAGGGAGGGGGCGGGAGGGCCTACAATGAGCAGTTCTTC. The rearrangement joins TRBV19 to TRBJ2-1, with 9 bases matching TRBD2. Germline loops: CDR1 LNHDA, CDR2 SQIVND (reference sequence). V was clipped by 10 bases and J by 2 bases; unmatched bases: 15. There are 17 residues in the CDR3.

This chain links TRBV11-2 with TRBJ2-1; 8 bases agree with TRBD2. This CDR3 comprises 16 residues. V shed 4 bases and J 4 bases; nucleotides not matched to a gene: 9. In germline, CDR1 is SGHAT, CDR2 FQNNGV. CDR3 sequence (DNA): TGTGCCAGCAGCTCGGGACTAGTCTTCGAGTACAATGAGCAGTTCTTC. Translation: CASSSGLVFEYNEQFF.

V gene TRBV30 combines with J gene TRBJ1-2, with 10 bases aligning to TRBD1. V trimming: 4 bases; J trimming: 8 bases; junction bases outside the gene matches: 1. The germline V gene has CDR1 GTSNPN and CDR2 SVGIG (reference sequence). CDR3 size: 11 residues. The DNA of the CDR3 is TGTGCCTGGACGACAGGGGGCGGCTACACCTTC. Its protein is CAWTTGGGYTF.

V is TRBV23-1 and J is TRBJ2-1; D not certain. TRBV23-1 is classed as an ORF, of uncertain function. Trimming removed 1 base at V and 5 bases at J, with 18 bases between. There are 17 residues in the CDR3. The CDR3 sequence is CASSQYNVDHYDNEQFF. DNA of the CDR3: TGCGCCAGCAGTCAATACAACGTCGACCACTACGACAATGAGCAGTTCTTC.

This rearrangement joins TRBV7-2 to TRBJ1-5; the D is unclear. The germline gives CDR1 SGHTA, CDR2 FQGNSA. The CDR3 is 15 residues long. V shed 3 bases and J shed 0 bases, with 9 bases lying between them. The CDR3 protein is CASSFQASSNQPQHF. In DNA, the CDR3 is TGTGCCAGCAGCTTTCAAGCGAGTAGCAATCAGCCCCAGCATTTT.

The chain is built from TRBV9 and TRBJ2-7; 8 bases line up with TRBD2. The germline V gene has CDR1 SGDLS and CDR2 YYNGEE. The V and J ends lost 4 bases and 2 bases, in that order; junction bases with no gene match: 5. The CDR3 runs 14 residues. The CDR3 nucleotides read TGTGCCAGCAGCCCCGGGAGGGGGACCTACGAGCAGTACTTC. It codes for CASSPGRGTYEQYF.

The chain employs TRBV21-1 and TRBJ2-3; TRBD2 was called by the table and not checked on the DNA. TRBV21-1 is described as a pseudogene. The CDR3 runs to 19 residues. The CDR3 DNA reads TGTGCCAGCAGCCCAAGCCGAACTACTAGGTCCCCGGCAGTCGATACGCAGTATTTT. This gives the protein CASSPSRTTRSPAVDTQYF.

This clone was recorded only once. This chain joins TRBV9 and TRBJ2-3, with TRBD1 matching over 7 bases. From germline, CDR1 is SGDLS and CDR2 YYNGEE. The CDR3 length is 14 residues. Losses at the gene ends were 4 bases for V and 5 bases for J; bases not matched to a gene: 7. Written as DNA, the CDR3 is TGTGCCAGCAGCTCGGGACAGAGTAAAGATACGCAGTATTTT. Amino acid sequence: CASSSGQSKDTQYF.

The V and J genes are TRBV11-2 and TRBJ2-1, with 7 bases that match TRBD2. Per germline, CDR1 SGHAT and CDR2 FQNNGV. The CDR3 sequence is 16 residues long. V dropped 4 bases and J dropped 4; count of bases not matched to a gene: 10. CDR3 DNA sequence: TGTGCCAGCAGCTCCTCTGGGGCTAGCGGTTACAATGAGCAGTTCTTC. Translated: CASSSSGASGYNEQFF. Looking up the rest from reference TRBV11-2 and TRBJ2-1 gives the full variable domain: EAGVAQSPRYKIIEKRQSVAFWCNPISGHATLYWYQQILGQGPKLLIQFQNNGVVDDSQLPKDRFSAERLKGVDSTLKIQPAKLEDSAVYLCASSSSGASGYNEQFFGPGTRLTVL.

The CDR3 region has the DNA TGTGCCAGCAGTAAGACAGGGGGCAATGAGCAGTTCTTC. Protein: CASSKTGGNEQFF. The gene calls are TRBV6-5 and TRBJ2-1; 9 nucleotides match TRBD1. Germline CDR1 MNHEY, CDR2 SVGAGI. V lost 5 bases and J lost 6; bases outside the gene matches: 2. CDR3 size: 13 residues.

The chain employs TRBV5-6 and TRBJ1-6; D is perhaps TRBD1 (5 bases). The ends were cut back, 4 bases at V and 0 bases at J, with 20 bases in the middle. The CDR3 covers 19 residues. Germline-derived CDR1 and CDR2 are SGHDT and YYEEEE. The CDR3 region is CASSHTPWTDSSYNSPLHF. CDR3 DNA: TGTGCCAGCAGCCATACCCCATGGACCGACAGCTCCTATAATTCACCCCTCCACTTT.

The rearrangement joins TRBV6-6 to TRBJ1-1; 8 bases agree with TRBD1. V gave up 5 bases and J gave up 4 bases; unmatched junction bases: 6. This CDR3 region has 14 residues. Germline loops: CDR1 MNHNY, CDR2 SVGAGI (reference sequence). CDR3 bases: TGTGCCAGCAGTACACAGGGGGAGAGCACTGAAGCTTTCTTT. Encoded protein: CASSTQGESTEAFF.

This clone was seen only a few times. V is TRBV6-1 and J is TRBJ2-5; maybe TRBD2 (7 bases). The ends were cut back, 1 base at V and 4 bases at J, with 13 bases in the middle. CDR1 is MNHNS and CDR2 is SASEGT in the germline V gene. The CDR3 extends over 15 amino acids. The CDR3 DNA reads TGTGCCAGCAGTGAAGAGGGAGGGGGAGGAGAGACCCAGTACTTC. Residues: CASSEEGGGGETQYF.

The CDR3 DNA sequence: TGTGCCAGCAGCTTAGATGCGTCAGGTGGGCAGTATTTT. It is translated as CASSLDASGGQYF. V gene TRBV11-2 combines with J gene TRBJ2-3; D is unresolved. V was trimmed by 0 bases and J by 11 bases, leaving 12 bases between them. Per germline, CDR1 SGHAT and CDR2 FQNNGV. This CDR3 region has 13 residues.

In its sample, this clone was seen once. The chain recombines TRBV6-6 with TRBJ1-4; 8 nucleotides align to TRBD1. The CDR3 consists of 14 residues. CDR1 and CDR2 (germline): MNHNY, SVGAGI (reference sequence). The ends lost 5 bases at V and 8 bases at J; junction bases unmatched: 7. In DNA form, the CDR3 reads TGTGCCAGCAGTCTTGGGACAGGTGGGGAAAAACTGTTTTTT. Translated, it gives CASSLGTGGEKLFF.

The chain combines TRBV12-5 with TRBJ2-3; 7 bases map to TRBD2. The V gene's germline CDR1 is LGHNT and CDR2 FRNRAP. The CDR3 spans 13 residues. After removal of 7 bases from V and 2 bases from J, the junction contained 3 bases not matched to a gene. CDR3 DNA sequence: TGTGCTAGTGCCTGGGACTACACAGATACGCAGTATTTT. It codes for CASAWDYTDTQYF. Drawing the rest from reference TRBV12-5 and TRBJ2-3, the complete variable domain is DARVTQTPRHKVTEMGQEVTMRCQPILGHNTVFWYRQTMMQGLELLAYFRNRAPLDDSGMPKDRFSAEMPDATLATLKIQPSEPRDSAVYFCASAWDYTDTQYFGPGTRLTVL.

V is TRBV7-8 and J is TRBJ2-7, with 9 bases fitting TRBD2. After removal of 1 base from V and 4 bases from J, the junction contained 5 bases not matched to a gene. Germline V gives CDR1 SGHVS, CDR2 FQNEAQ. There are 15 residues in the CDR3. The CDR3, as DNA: TGTGCCAGCAGCTTAGTGCTAGCGGGACCTTACGAGCAGTACTTC. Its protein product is CASSLVLAGPYEQYF. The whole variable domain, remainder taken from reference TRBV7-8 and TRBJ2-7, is GAGVSQSPRYKVAKRGQDVALRCDPISGHVSLFWYQQALGQGPEFLTYFQNEAQLDKSGLPSDRFFAERPEGSVSTLKIQRTQQEDSAVYLCASSLVLAGPYEQYFGPGTRLTVT.

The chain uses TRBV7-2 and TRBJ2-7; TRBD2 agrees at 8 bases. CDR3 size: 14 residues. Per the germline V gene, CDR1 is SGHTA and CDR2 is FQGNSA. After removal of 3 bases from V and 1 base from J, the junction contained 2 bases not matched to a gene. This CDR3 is CASSFTGGSYEQYF. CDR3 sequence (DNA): TGTGCCAGCAGCTTTACGGGAGGGTCCTACGAGCAGTACTTC.

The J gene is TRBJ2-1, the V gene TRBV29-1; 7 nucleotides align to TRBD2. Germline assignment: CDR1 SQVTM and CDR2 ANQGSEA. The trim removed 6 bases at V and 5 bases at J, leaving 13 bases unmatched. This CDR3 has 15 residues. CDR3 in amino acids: CSVWGREGPNNEQFF. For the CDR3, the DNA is TGCAGCGTGTGGGGGAGGGAGGGACCCAACAATGAGCAGTTCTTC.

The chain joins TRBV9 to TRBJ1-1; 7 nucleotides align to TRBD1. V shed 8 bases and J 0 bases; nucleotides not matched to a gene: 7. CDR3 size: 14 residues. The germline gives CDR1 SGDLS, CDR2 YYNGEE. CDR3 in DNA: TGTGCCAGGAACCCGACAGGGTTGAACACTGAAGCTTTCTTT. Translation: CARNPTGLNTEAFF.

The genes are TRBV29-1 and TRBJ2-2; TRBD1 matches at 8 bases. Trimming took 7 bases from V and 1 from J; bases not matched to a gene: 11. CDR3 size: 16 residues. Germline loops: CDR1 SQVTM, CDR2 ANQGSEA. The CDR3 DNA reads TGCAGCGCCCGAGAAAGTGACAGGGGGAACACCGGGGAGCTGTTTTTT. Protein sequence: CSARESDRGNTGELFF.

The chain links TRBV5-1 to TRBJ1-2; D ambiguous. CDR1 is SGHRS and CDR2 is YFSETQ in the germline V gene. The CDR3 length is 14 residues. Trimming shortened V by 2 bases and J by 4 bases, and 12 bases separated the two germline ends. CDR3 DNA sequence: TGCGCCAGCAGCTTTGAGGAAGGGAGCTATGGCTACACCTTC. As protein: CASSFEEGSYGYTF.

In DNA, the CDR3 is TGTGCCAGTAGTATATCTCAGGGGGTAGGAGGCTACACCTTC. Translated, it gives CASSISQGVGGYTF. The rearrangement uses TRBV19 and TRBJ1-2; 7 nucleotides align to TRBD1. V shed 2 bases and J 8 bases; nucleotides not matched to a gene: 8. This CDR3 is built from 14 residues. Germline V gene lookup returns CDR1 LNHDA and CDR2 SQIVND (reference sequence).

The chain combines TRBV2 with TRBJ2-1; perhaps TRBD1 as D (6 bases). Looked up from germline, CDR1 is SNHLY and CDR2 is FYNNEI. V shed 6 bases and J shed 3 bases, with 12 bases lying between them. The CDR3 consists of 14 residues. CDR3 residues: CASRPGTSYNEQFF. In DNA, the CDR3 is TGTGCCAGCAGGCCCGGGACAAGCTACAATGAGCAGTTCTTC.

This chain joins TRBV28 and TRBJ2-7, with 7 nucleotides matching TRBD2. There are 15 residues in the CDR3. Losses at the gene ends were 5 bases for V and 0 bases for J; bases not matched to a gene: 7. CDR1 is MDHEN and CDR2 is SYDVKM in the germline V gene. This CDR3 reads CASSPSGGISYEQYF. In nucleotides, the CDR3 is TGTGCCAGCAGTCCCTCGGGGGGAATCTCCTACGAGCAGTACTTC.

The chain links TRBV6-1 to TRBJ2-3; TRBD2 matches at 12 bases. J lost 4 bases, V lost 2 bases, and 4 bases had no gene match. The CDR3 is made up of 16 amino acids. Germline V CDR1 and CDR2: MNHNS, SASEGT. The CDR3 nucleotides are TGTGCCAGCAGTGAATCACTAGCGGGAGGACCAGATACGCAGTATTTT. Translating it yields CASSESLAGGPDTQYF.